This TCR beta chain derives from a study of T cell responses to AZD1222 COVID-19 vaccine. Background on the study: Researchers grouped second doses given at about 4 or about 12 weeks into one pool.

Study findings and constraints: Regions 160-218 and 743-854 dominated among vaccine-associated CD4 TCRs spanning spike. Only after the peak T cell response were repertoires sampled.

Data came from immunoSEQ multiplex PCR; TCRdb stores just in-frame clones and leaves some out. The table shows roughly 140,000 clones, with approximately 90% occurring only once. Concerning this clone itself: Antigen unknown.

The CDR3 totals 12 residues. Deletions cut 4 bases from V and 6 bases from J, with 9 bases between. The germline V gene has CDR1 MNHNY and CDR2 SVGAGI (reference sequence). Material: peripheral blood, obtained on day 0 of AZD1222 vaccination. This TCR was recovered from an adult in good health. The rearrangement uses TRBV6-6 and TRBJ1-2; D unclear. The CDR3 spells CASSSDEHGYTF. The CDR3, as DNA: TGTGCCAGCAGTTCGGACGAGCATGGCTACACCTTC.